The present T cell receptor beta chain was sequenced within a study of shared clonotypes between healthy human individuals. To note about this clone: Antigen: not known.

Looked up from germline, CDR1 is SGHNT and CDR2 is YYREEE (reference sequence). The CDR3 length is 14 residues. V was trimmed by 1 base and J by 0 bases, leaving 8 bases between them. The study's findings and limits: Sorted-subset sequencing was shown by rarefaction to be incomplete despite large depth. Clonotype sharing among donors, it was expected, would be affected by sequencing depth.

Over several immunoSEQ plates, each subset's genomic DNA was distributed in even portions. On sorted subsets, replicate PCRs used 200 ng DNA, or 30,000 or so T cell genomes. Method: immunoSEQ multiplex PCR; TCRdb's copy keeps in-frame clones and lacks some. The top ten clones hold 15% to 20% of a sample with about 320,000 clones, about nine tenths of them seen once. The rearrangement links TRBV5-4 to TRBJ2-7; D gene unclear. The clonotype comes from a man between 18 and 35 years old in good health. Sequencing was carried out using memory CD8+ T cells sorted from blood. Sample subset: CD45RO+ cells pooled with CCR7-negative TemRA cells. The CDR3 loop is CASSLPGSSYEQYF. CDR3 DNA sequence: TGTGCCAGCAGCTTGCCCGGAAGCTCCTACGAGCAGTACTTC.